The source of this TCR beta chain is a study of blood T cell repertoires in COVID-19. The J segment lost 2 bases and the V segment lost 6 bases, leaving 4 bases of the junction unmatched. Germline V gene lookup returns CDR1 ENHRY and CDR2 SYGVKD. The CDR3 sequence is 14 residues long. This clone was seen only once. In the original processing: Amplification from reference gene primers served as the basis for estimated nucleated cell counts. TCRdb's copy holds only in-frame clones and misses some; the assay was immunoSEQ multiplex PCR. That table supplies the V and J calls and clone size; D and trimming were determined from the DNA. The sample has 150,000 to 200,000 clones; around 80% are singletons.

This chain uses TRBV10-3 with TRBJ2-5, with 9 positions matching TRBD1. This clonotype was sampled from a middle-aged man who had recovered from COVID-19. Material: PBMCs or T cells enriched from blood (not recorded which). The CDR3 nucleotides read TGTGCCATCAGGGGGACAGGGTGGCAAGAGACCCAGTACTTC. Amino acids: CAIRGTGWQETQYF.